Below are 30 T cell receptor beta chains sequenced from a single sample in a study of blood T cell repertoires in COVID-19. Sequencing used immunoSEQ multiplex PCR; TCRdb keeps in-frame clones, though not all of them. The sample holds over 250,000 clones, approximately 89% seen once. Sequencing input: PBMCs or T cells enriched from blood (not recorded which). These receptors were collected from a young woman who had recovered from COVID-19.

The chain carries TRBV6-2 or TRBV6-3 and TRBJ1-1; 10 positions match TRBD1. V trimming: 0 bases; J trimming: 6 bases; junction bases outside the gene matches: 13. CDR1 is MNHEY and CDR2 is SVGEGT in the germline V gene. The CDR3 loop spans 18 amino acids. Here the CDR3 reads CASSYSISGGQGTAEAFF. CDR3 coding DNA: TGTGCCAGCAGTTACTCGATTTCCGGGGGACAGGGGACGGCTGAAGCTTTCTTT.

This clone came up once. This rearrangement joins TRBV6-5 to TRBJ2-3; a possible D gene is TRBD2 (5 bases). Germline V gene data show CDR1 as MNHEY and CDR2 as SVGAGI. V was clipped by 5 bases and J by 6 bases, with 12 bases between them. The CDR3 is 13 amino acids. This CDR3 is CASSTGYPDTQYF. DNA for the CDR3: TGTGCCAGCAGTACGGGGTACCCGGATACGCAGTATTTT.

V is TRBV15 and J is TRBJ2-3; D is perhaps TRBD2 (6 bases). The germline gives CDR1 LNHNV, CDR2 YYDKDF (reference sequence). The CDR3 is 18 residues long. V lost 0 bases to trimming and J lost 0 bases, with 16 bases between them. The CDR3 region has the DNA TGTGCCACCAGCAGAGATCCCCGGGGAGGAGGTAGCACAGATACGCAGTATTTT. It is translated as CATSRDPRGGGSTDTQYF.

The chain combines TRBV5-4 with TRBJ1-2, with 9 bases identical to TRBD1. The CDR3 consists of 15 residues. V trimming: 6 bases; J trimming: 3 bases; junction bases outside the gene matches: 9. The germline CDR1 and CDR2 sequences are SGHNT and YYREEE (reference sequence). The CDR3 protein is CASTRADRGHYGYTF. Here the CDR3 DNA reads TGTGCCAGCACCCGGGCGGACAGGGGCCACTATGGCTACACCTTC.

The table lists this clone with a few counts. The CDR3 region is CASRDMGGRNYGYTF. The CDR3 DNA is TGTGCCAGCAGGGACATGGGGGGAAGGAACTATGGCTACACCTTC. The chain links TRBV28 to TRBJ1-2; perhaps TRBD1 as D (5 bases). Germline CDR1 is MDHEN and CDR2 is SYDVKM. The CDR3 totals 15 residues. Trimming removed 6 bases at V and 2 bases at J, with 16 bases between.

The rearrangement links TRBV5-6 to TRBJ1-1; 7 nucleotides align to TRBD1. The CDR3 consists of 13 residues. Germline V gives CDR1 SGHDT, CDR2 YYEEEE. V lost 4 bases and J lost 6; bases outside the gene matches: 6. CDR3 DNA: TGTGCCAGCAGCGCGGACAGGTGGGCTGAAGCTTTCTTT. Its protein is CASSADRWAEAFF.

The genes are TRBV28 and TRBJ1-1; maybe TRBD1 (6 bases). The CDR3 has 15 residues. With 3 bases removed from V and 5 bases from J, the gap between germline ends came to 16 bases. Germline V gives CDR1 MDHEN, CDR2 SYDVKM. The CDR3 DNA sequence: TGTGCCAGCAGTTTGGTTTCGGCCAGGGGTACTGAAGCTTTCTTT. Translating it yields CASSLVSARGTEAFF.

V and J are TRBV19 and TRBJ1-5; TRBD1 matches at 8 bases. This CDR3 has 18 amino acids. Germline V CDR1 and CDR2: LNHDA, SQIVND (reference sequence). Trimming cost V 4 bases and J 0 bases; bases outside gene matches: 11. CDR3 region: CASSTWDRRGGSNQPQHF. As DNA, the CDR3 is TGTGCCAGTAGTACCTGGGACAGGAGAGGCGGTAGCAATCAGCCCCAGCATTTT.

The rearrangement joins TRBV5-1 to TRBJ1-2, with 10 bases lining up with TRBD1. Germline lookup yields CDR1 SGHRS and CDR2 YFSETQ. V lost 0 bases and J lost 2; bases outside the gene matches: 4. The CDR3 covers 16 residues. Here the CDR3 reads CASSLGTGGSNYGYTF. For the CDR3, the DNA is TGCGCCAGCAGCTTGGGGACAGGGGGTTCGAACTATGGCTACACCTTC.

This clone was detected only a few times. V gene TRBV5-6 combines with J gene TRBJ1-1; possible D gene TRBD1, 5 bases. The CDR3 has 15 residues. V was cut by 3 bases and J by 3 bases, with 15 bases left in between. CDR1 and CDR2 from the germline V gene are SGHDT and YYEEEE. The CDR3 region is CASSWSLRGDTEAFF. The CDR3 DNA reads as TGTGCCAGCAGCTGGTCTCTACGGGGGGACACTGAAGCTTTCTTT. Variable domain in full (rest from reference TRBV5-6 and TRBJ1-1): DAGVTQSPTHLIKTRGQQVTLRCSPKSGHDTVSWYQQALGQGPQFIFQYYEEEERQRGNFPDRFSGHQFPNYSSELNVNALLLGDSALYLCASSWSLRGDTEAFFGQGTRLTVV.

V is TRBV5-4 and J is TRBJ2-4; D possibly corresponds to TRBD1 (6 bases). This CDR3 is 15 amino acids long. The ends were cut back, 2 bases at V and 2 bases at J, with 11 bases in the middle. Germline loops: CDR1 SGHNT, CDR2 YYREEE (reference sequence). The CDR3 reads CASSFRGASKNIQYF. In nucleotides, the CDR3 is TGTGCCAGCAGCTTCAGGGGCGCGTCCAAAAACATTCAGTACTTC.

In nucleotides, the CDR3 is TGTGCCAGCAGACTTTACGGGGGGACCAATGAGCAGTTCTTC. Translating gives CASRLYGGTNEQFF. This chain joins TRBV6-5 and TRBJ2-1; 7 bases line up with TRBD2. The CDR3 covers 14 residues. J lost 6 bases, V lost 6 bases, and 8 bases had no gene match. CDR1 is MNHEY, CDR2 SVGAGI, per germline.

This chain connects TRBV7-8 to TRBJ2-1; tentatively, D is TRBD2 (6 bases). The germline CDR1 and CDR2 sequences are SGHVS and FQNEAQ. This CDR3 contains 15 residues. Trimming pared 3 bases from V and 0 bases from J, leaving 9 bases between. This chain's CDR3 is CASSFATSSYNEQFF. CDR3 in DNA: TGTGCCAGCAGCTTTGCGACTAGCTCCTACAATGAGCAGTTCTTC. The full variable domain, its missing parts supplied by reference TRBV7-8 and TRBJ2-1, is GAGVSQSPRYKVAKRGQDVALRCDPISGHVSLFWYQQALGQGPEFLTYFQNEAQLDKSGLPSDRFFAERPEGSVSTLKIQRTQQEDSAVYLCASSFATSSYNEQFFGPGTRLTVL.

This clone was seen only a few times. V usage is TRBV7-3 and J usage is TRBJ1-1; D not certain. This CDR3 contains 13 residues. Germline V gene data show CDR1 as SGHTA and CDR2 as FQGTGA. Trimming took 3 bases from V and 1 from J, leaving 6 bases between them. The CDR3 DNA sequence: TGTGCCAGCAGCTTGGGAGCGAACACTGAAGCTTTCTTT. Amino acid sequence: CASSLGANTEAFF.

V usage is TRBV7-3 and J usage is TRBJ2-1, with TRBD2 matching over 8 bases. From germline, CDR1 is SGHTA and CDR2 FQGTGA. CDR3 length: 13 amino acids. Trimming cost V 2 bases and J 9 bases; bases outside gene matches: 3. CDR3 sequence (DNA): TGTGCCAGCAGCTTATCGGGGGGGTTTGAGCAGTTCTTC. It translates to CASSLSGGFEQFF. Full variable domain (missing parts from reference TRBV7-3 and TRBJ2-1): GAGVSQTPSNKVTEKGKYVELRCDPISGHTALYWYRQSLGQGPEFLIYFQGTGAADDSGLPNDRFFAVRPEGSVSTLKIQRTERGDSAVYLCASSLSGGFEQFFGPGTRLTVL.

CDR3 coding DNA: TGTGCCACCAGCAGAGAGCGGCGGAACTATGGCTACACCTTC. This encodes CATSRERRNYGYTF. This rearrangement joins TRBV15 to TRBJ1-2; D call uncertain. Germline V gives CDR1 LNHNV, CDR2 YYDKDF (reference sequence). The V gene lost 0 bases and the J gene lost 2 bases, with 7 bases spanning the gap. The CDR3 covers 14 residues.

J is TRBJ2-7 and V is TRBV15, with a possible D match to TRBD2 (6 bases). CDR3 length: 15 residues. Germline assignment: CDR1 LNHNV and CDR2 YYDKDF (reference sequence). Trimming shortened V by 0 bases and J by 3 bases, and 12 bases separated the two germline ends. This chain's CDR3 is CATSRDQTSSYEQYF. The CDR3, as DNA: TGTGCCACCAGCAGAGATCAAACTAGCAGCTACGAGCAGTACTTC.

This clone was counted a single time. The CDR3 nucleotides read TGCACCAGCAGCCAAGATTTTGCGGGACCTCACACAGATACGCAGTATTTT. Translated: CTSSQDFAGPHTDTQYF. The chain combines TRBV1 with TRBJ2-3; TRBD2, the D gene given by the table, was not confirmed from the DNA. TRBV1 has pseudogene status. The CDR3 is 17 amino acids.

The chain combines TRBV19 with TRBJ1-1, with TRBD1 as a possible D gene (5 bases). Per germline, CDR1 LNHDA and CDR2 SQIVND (reference sequence). CDR3 length equals 16 residues. Trimming left V 2 bases short and J 4 bases short, with 17 bases between. As DNA, the CDR3 is TGTGCCAGTAGTATATTCGGTGCAGGGAGGGGCACTGAAGCTTTCTTT. Residues: CASSIFGAGRGTEAFF.

This chain connects TRBV24-1 to TRBJ2-3; D not certain. Germline CDR1 reads KGHDR; CDR2 reads SFDVKD. CDR3 size: 15 residues. V dropped 4 bases and J dropped 4 bases, with 14 bases sitting between them. CDR3 bases: TGTGCCACCAGTGAGGTGAACTACCACTCAGATACGCAGTATTTT. Its protein is CATSEVNYHSDTQYF.

Points on this clone: The identical CDR3 is also encoded by other nucleotide sequences in the sample. CDR3 sequence: CASSPREYGYTF. The CDR3 nucleotides read TGTGCCAGCAGCCCCCGGGAATATGGCTACACCTTC. The V call is TRBV5-6, the J call TRBJ1-2; no clear D. Germline loops: CDR1 SGHDT, CDR2 YYEEEE. The CDR3 runs 12 residues. The V end was cut by 4 bases, the J end by 5 bases, with 9 bases between.

The chain carries TRBV9 and TRBJ2-5; TRBD2 is a possible D gene (6 bases). CDR1 and CDR2 (germline): SGDLS, YYNGEE. The CDR3 consists of 15 residues. V was trimmed by 3 bases and J by 3 bases, leaving 15 bases between them. The DNA for the CDR3 is TGTGCCAGCAGCGCCGACCTAGGCGGGGAAGAGACCCAGTACTTC. It specifies CASSADLGGEETQYF. Combining the CDR3 with reference TRBV9 and TRBJ2-5 gives the whole variable domain DSGVTQTPKHLITATGQRVTLRCSPRSGDLSVYWYQQSLDQGLQFLIQYYNGEERAKGNILERFSAQQFPDLHSELNLSSLELGDSALYFCASSADLGGEETQYFGPGTRLLVL.

The chain has TRBV3-1 (or the pseudogene TRBV3-2) and TRBJ2-7; 9 nucleotides agree with TRBD1. Germline V gives CDR1 LGHDT, CDR2 YNNKEL (reference sequence). CDR3 size: 14 residues. The junction had 5 bases not matched to a gene; V was cut back by 4 bases and J by 4 bases. The CDR3 nucleotides read TGTGCCAGCAGCCGGGACAGGGCGCTTTACGAGCAGTACTTC. Amino acids: CASSRDRALYEQYF.

This clone turned up a few times. The chain recombines TRBV11-3 with TRBJ1-1; tentative D call: TRBD1 (5 bases). This CDR3 spans 12 amino acids. The germline V gene has CDR1 SGHNT and CDR2 YENEEA. The V end was cut by 4 bases, the J end by 10 bases, with 13 bases between. In DNA, the CDR3 is TGTGCCAGCAGCTCCGGGCCAAGGGGAGCTTTCTTT. This sequence encodes CASSSGPRGAFF.

The chain carries TRBV3-1 (or the pseudogene TRBV3-2) and TRBJ1-2; no reliable D call. This CDR3 has 14 residues. Between the trimmed V and J ends, which lost 4 bases and 7 bases, there was a span of 16 bases. The germline CDR1 and CDR2 sequences are LGHDT and YNNKEL (reference sequence). The CDR3 sequence is CASSPMDGSSGYTF. In nucleotides, the CDR3 is TGTGCCAGCAGCCCCATGGACGGGAGTAGTGGCTACACCTTC.

This rearrangement joins TRBV10-3 to TRBJ2-2; TRBD1 aligns across 7 bases. Unmatched junction bases numbered 4, after V lost 2 bases and J lost 4 bases. The germline V gene has CDR1 ENHRY and CDR2 SYGVKD. CDR3 size: 15 residues. CDR3 amino acids: CAISEDRAGTGELFF. As DNA, the CDR3 is TGTGCCATCAGTGAGGACAGGGCGGGCACCGGGGAGCTGTTTTTT.

This chain connects TRBV6-5 to TRBJ1-1, with 7 bases fitting TRBD1. The V and J ends lost 2 bases and 3 bases, in that order; junction bases with no gene match: 3. Germline V CDR1 and CDR2: MNHEY, SVGAGI. The CDR3 is 14 amino acids. The CDR3: CASSYPGQYTEAFF. CDR3 DNA: TGTGCCAGCAGTTACCCGGGACAGTACACTGAAGCTTTCTTT.

This rearrangement joins TRBV2 to TRBJ2-5; TRBD2 might be the D (7 bases). The CDR3 covers 14 residues. The V gene lost 4 bases and the J gene lost 4 bases, with 13 bases spanning the gap. Looked up from germline, CDR1 is SNHLY and CDR2 is FYNNEI. CDR3: CASSARGPGETQYF. In nucleotides, the CDR3 is TGTGCCAGCAGTGCGCGGGGGCCGGGAGAGACCCAGTACTTC.

V gene TRBV15 combines with J gene TRBJ1-5, with D perhaps matching TRBD1 (5 bases). The CDR3 consists of 15 residues. Germline V gene data show CDR1 as LNHNV and CDR2 as YYDKDF (reference sequence). Trimming removed 0 bases from V and 7 bases from J, with 13 bases in between. CDR3 protein: CATSRDLGGAQPQHF. The DNA for the CDR3 is TGTGCCACCAGCAGAGATCTGGGAGGGGCCCAGCCCCAGCATTTT.

V usage is TRBV18 and J usage is TRBJ1-4; D unresolved. Germline values: CDR1 KGHSH, CDR2 LQKENI. The V gene lost 0 bases and the J gene lost 4 bases, with 9 bases spanning the gap. This CDR3 has 15 residues. In DNA, the CDR3 is TGTGCCAGCTCACCACCGTCGCAGTTTAATGAAAAACTGTTTTTT. This translates into CASSPPSQFNEKLFF.